These T cell receptor beta chains were read from a single sample in a study of blood T cell repertoires in COVID-19. The table came from immunoSEQ multiplex PCR; TCRdb's copy has only in-frame clones and leaves some out. The table lists about 210,000 clones, 80% to 90% of them singletons, with less than 3.5% in the top ten. Sequencing was carried out using peripheral blood. These receptors originate from a man over 45 with active or convalescent COVID-19. The CDR3 runs from the conserved cysteine through the conserved F or W. D genes are given only for firm matches. The size of a clone is reported for some rows only, either as once, few or many, or as a class for expanded clones.

. TRBJ2-1 TRBD2 TRBV4-1 CASSQGAGGFEQFF TGCGCCAGCAGCCAAGGTGCGGGGGGGTTTGAGCAGTTCTTC
. TRBJ1-4 . TRBV4-1 CASSQDILEKLFF TGCGCCAGCAGCCAAGATATACTTGAAAAACTGTTTTTT
few TRBJ1-2 TRBD1 TRBV9 CASSPKADRGQDGYTF TGTGCCAGCAGCCCCAAGGCGGACAGGGGGCAGGATGGCTACACCTTC
many TRBJ1-1 . TRBV5-6 CASSLVQGEAFF TGTGCCAGCAGCTTGGTGCAGGGTGAAGCTTTCTTT
. TRBJ1-1 . TRBV15 CATSREGANTEAFF TGTGCCACCAGCAGAGAGGGGGCGAACACTGAAGCTTTCTTT
. TRBJ2-7 TRBD1 TRBV9 CASSTHRGDEQYF TGTGCCAGCAGCACGCACAGGGGGGACGAGCAGTACTTC
. TRBJ1-2 . TRBV28 CASIDSRASGAGYTF TGTGCCAGCATAGATAGCAGGGCGAGTGGTGCGGGCTACACCTTC
. TRBJ2-3 . TRBV20-1 CSAEKNTQYF TGCAGTGCCGAGAAGAATACGCAGTATTTT
. TRBJ2-7 TRBD1 TRBV10-3 CAISEPDRRSEQYF TGTGCCATCAGTGAGCCGGACAGGCGGTCCGAGCAGTACTTC
. TRBJ2-3 TRBD2 TRBV2 CASSPGLAGVTDTQYF TGTGCCAGCAGCCCGGGACTAGCGGGAGTCACAGATACGCAGTATTTT
. TRBJ1-2 TRBD1 TRBV5-4 CASSSRQGEGYTF TGTGCCAGCAGCTCACGACAGGGAGAAGGCTACACCTTC
. TRBJ1-5 . TRBV18 CASLQGFGQPQHF TGTGCCAGCTTACAGGGTTTCGGGCAGCCCCAGCATTTT
. TRBJ2-3 . TRBV6-4 CASSDSGGADTQYF TGTGCCAGCAGTGACTCGGGCGGGGCAGATACGCAGTATTTT
. TRBJ1-2 . TRBV7-2 CASSFGGARYGYTF TGTGCCAGCAGCTTCGGAGGGGCCCGCTATGGCTACACCTTC
few TRBJ1-3 . TRBV10-3 CAISPQVFGNTIYF TGTGCCATCAGCCCGCAGGTTTTCGGAAACACCATATATTTT
. TRBJ2-7 . TRBV5-1 CASSSGPTYEQYF TGCGCCAGCAGTTCGGGTCCTACCTACGAGCAGTACTTC
. TRBJ2-3 . TRBV5-1 CASSLGGTADTQYF TGCGCCAGCAGCTTGGGCGGGACGGCAGATACGCAGTATTTT
. TRBJ2-7 TRBD2 TRBV2 CASRASGGSYEQYF TGTGCCAGCAGGGCTAGCGGGGGATCCTACGAGCAGTACTTC
. TRBJ1-6 TRBD1 TRBV5-4 CASSYAGQGWGSPLHF TGTGCCAGCAGCTACGCCGGACAGGGGTGGGGTTCACCCCTCCACTTT
. TRBJ2-3 TRBD2 TRBV18 CASSFWAGEFSADTQYF TGTGCCAGCTCATTCTGGGCGGGAGAATTTTCGGCAGATACGCAGTATTTT
. TRBJ1-6 . TRBV2 CASSDLGRGNSPLHF TGTGCCAGCAGTGATCTGGGGAGGGGTAATTCACCCCTCCACTTT
. TRBJ1-6 . TRBV28 CASSLTGNNSPLHF TGTGCCAGCAGTTTAACGGGAAATAATTCACCCCTCCACTTT